The present TCR beta chain was sequenced within a study of T cells in Graves' hyperthyroidism and ophthalmopathy. Study in general: Peripheral blood was obtained at initial diagnosis, preceding any treatment.

Study-level results: Most clonotypes expanded in thyroid above 0.001 were likewise present in blood.

This clonotype was seen at least ten times. Its target is unknown. Amplification targeted TCR beta CDR3 regions from RNA transcripts. HTBI primers were used for first-round RT-PCR of the TCR CDR3. One entry per CDR3 protein, called by TCRdb with MiXCR from the multiplex PCR reads. The data hold 300,000 to 500,000 distinct CDR3 sequences, with roughly 13% observed a single time. Each diagnosis drew on symptoms, thyroxine, TRAb, thyroid ultrasound and orbital computed tomography findings. A roughly 10 ml volume of fresh peripheral blood provided the PBMCs. V was trimmed by 6 bases and J by 7 bases, leaving 15 bases between them. The CDR3 contains 13 residues. Germline V gene sequence: CDR1 SNHLY, CDR2 FYNNEI.

Sequencing was performed on blood. This receptor was obtained from a man aged 45-60 years with Graves' ophthalmopathy. J is TRBJ1-2 and V is TRBV2; D is uncertain. CDR3: CASRNSPTVGYTF. The CDR3 nucleotides read TGTGCCAGCAGAAATTCACCAACGGTTGGCTACACCTTC.